A single sample gave rise to the 6 T cell receptor beta chains below, sequenced in a study of blood T cells in healthy people across ages. A second roughly 6 to 12 cycle PCR used barcoded and J-beta primers. TCRdb itself ran the 5' RACE reads through MiXCR, one entry per CDR3 protein. The sample has 870,000 or so distinct CDR3 sequences; more than 25% are singletons. The specimen was blood. The receptors come from a woman of 80 years or more in good health.

This clonotype was observed a few times. V and J are TRBV21-1 and TRBJ2-7; whether TRBD1, the table's D call, matches the DNA was not checked. TRBV21-1 corresponds to a pseudogene. The CDR3 extends over 13 amino acids. The CDR3 here is CASSTQGDYEQYF. CDR3 bases: TGTGCCAGCAGCACTCAGGGGGACTACGAGCAGTACTTC.

The table lists this clonotype with many counts. V gene TRBV20-1 combines with J gene TRBJ1-6; D is unclear. Per the germline V gene, CDR1 is DFQATT and CDR2 is SNEGSKA (reference sequence). CDR3 size: 13 residues. V was cut by 5 bases and J by 10 bases, with 15 bases left in between. DNA of the CDR3: TGCAGTGCTCCTGGACTTCTTAGGTCACCCCTCCACTTT. Amino acid sequence: CSAPGLLRSPLHF.

This clonotype appeared a few times. A junction end diverges from the germline sequence, so it may reflect a read error. The chain carries TRBV7-7 and TRBJ2-7; TRBD1 agrees at 9 bases. Germline V lookup: CDR1 SSHAT, CDR2 FNYEAQ (reference sequence). This CDR3 has 14 residues. DNA of the CDR3: TGTGCTAGCAGCCCCAAGACAGGGGGGAACGAGCAGTACTTC. Protein sequence: CASSPKTGGNEQYF.

The sample holds many counts of this clonotype. The genes are TRBV5-1 and TRBJ2-3; D might be TRBD1 (6 bases). Germline assignment: CDR1 SGHRS and CDR2 YFSETQ. V was trimmed by 3 bases and J by 4 bases, leaving 15 bases between them. This CDR3 has 15 amino acids. CDR3 sequence reads: CASSWSDSQADTQYF. CDR3 sequence (DNA): TGCGCCAGCAGCTGGTCGGACAGTCAGGCAGATACGCAGTATTTT.

Note on this clonotype: An end of the junction differs from the germline gene, which may be a read error. This sequence joins TRBV15 and TRBJ1-5; D may be TRBD1 (5 bases). Germline values: CDR1 LNHNV, CDR2 YYDKDF (reference sequence). The CDR3 spans 15 residues. CDR3 sequence: CAISRVGVEGQPQHF. The CDR3 DNA follows: TGTGCCATCAGCAGAGTGGGGGTCGAGGGTCAGCCCCAGCATTTT.

The rearrangement uses TRBV4-3 and TRBJ2-2; D remains ambiguous. This CDR3 spans 15 amino acids. Trimming removed 2 bases at V and 1 base at J, with 8 bases between. Germline V gives CDR1 LGHNA, CDR2 YSLEER. In DNA form, the CDR3 reads TGCGCCAGCAGCCAACTCCCCAGGAACACCGGGGAGCTGTTTTTT. This sequence encodes CASSQLPRNTGELFF.